Each of the 12 T cell receptor beta chains below was sequenced from the same sample in a study of cytomegalovirus exposure and HLA in healthy donors. The study ran its PCR with 60 Vbeta and 13 Jbeta primers. Assay used: immunoSEQ multiplex PCR; TCRdb lists only in-frame clones, some missing. The sample contains around 110,000 clones, around 75% of which appear only once. The sequencing sample was made of PBMCs. All receptors derive from a woman younger than 30 in good health and CMV-seronegative.

This chain links TRBV5-1 with TRBJ2-2; 11 bases agree with TRBD1. V gave up 8 bases and J gave up 4 bases; unmatched junction bases: 7. From germline, CDR1 is SGHRS and CDR2 YFSETQ. This CDR3 is 15 amino acids long. CDR3 region: CASTDRGPSTGELFF. The DNA of the CDR3 is TGCGCCAGTACGGACAGGGGGCCGAGCACCGGGGAGCTGTTTTTT.

The rearrangement joins TRBV28 to TRBJ1-1; possibly TRBD1 for D (6 bases). The CDR3 is made up of 13 amino acids. V dropped 3 bases and J dropped 7 bases, with 12 bases sitting between them. Germline values: CDR1 MDHEN, CDR2 SYDVKM. The CDR3 DNA reads as TGTGCCAGCAGTTTGGTAACAGGGAGTGAAGCTTTCTTT. Translating gives CASSLVTGSEAFF.

The chain has TRBV5-1 and TRBJ1-1; the match to TRBD1 covers 8 bases. The length of the CDR3 is 15 residues. Germline CDR1 reads SGHRS; CDR2 reads YFSETQ. V was clipped by 5 bases and J by 1 base; unmatched bases: 7. Written as DNA, the CDR3 is TGCGCCAGCAGTTCCGCCGGGACAGGGAACACTGAAGCTTTCTTT. Protein sequence: CASSSAGTGNTEAFF.

V usage is TRBV5-8 and J usage is TRBJ1-1; D is perhaps TRBD1 (6 bases). Trimming stripped 3 bases from V and 11 bases from J, with 20 bases between. Germline V CDR1 and CDR2: SGHTS, YDEGEE. The CDR3 extends over 14 amino acids. The CDR3 DNA is TGTGCCAGCAGCTCGACAGGAGGCTTTCCGGGCGCTTTCTTT. It specifies CASSSTGGFPGAFF.

The V gene is TRBV19, the J gene TRBJ1-2; TRBD1 might be the D (6 bases). CDR3 length: 13 amino acids. V lost 3 bases to trimming and J lost 3 bases, with 8 bases between them. Germline V gives CDR1 LNHDA, CDR2 SQIVND (reference sequence). CDR3 sequence reads: CASSMAGDYGYTF. DNA for the CDR3: TGTGCCAGTAGTATGGCAGGGGACTATGGCTACACCTTC.

This chain uses TRBV4-1 with TRBJ1-5; TRBD1 might be the D (6 bases). The CDR3 runs to 19 residues. Germline lookup yields CDR1 MGHRA and CDR2 YSYEKL. Between the trimmed V and J ends, which lost 3 bases and 2 bases, there was a span of 23 bases. The CDR3 is CASSQRGGQGRGGNQPQHF. CDR3 DNA sequence: TGCGCCAGCAGCCAGAGGGGAGGGCAGGGGAGAGGGGGCAATCAGCCCCAGCATTTT.

The genes are TRBV5-6 and TRBJ1-5; 7 nucleotides agree with TRBD1. J was trimmed by 7 bases and V by 4 bases; bases with no gene match: 11. CDR1 is SGHDT, CDR2 YYEEEE, per germline. The CDR3 has 15 residues. CDR3 DNA: TGTGCCAGCAGCCCGGGACAGCTCCCTTACCAGCCCCAGCATTTT. This sequence encodes CASSPGQLPYQPQHF.

The rearrangement links TRBV4-1 to TRBJ2-1; D perhaps matches TRBD1 (5 bases). The germline V gene has CDR1 MGHRA and CDR2 YSYEKL. The CDR3 spans 16 residues. V was cut by 0 bases and J by 6 bases, with 15 bases left in between. The CDR3 spells CASSQDDAGAFNEQFF. In nucleotides, the CDR3 is TGCGCCAGCAGCCAAGATGACGCTGGGGCTTTCAATGAGCAGTTCTTC.

Only a few counts were recorded for this clone. The chain couples TRBV4-2 to TRBJ2-1, with TRBD2 identical over 10 bases. The J segment lost 4 bases and the V segment lost 1 base, leaving 7 bases of the junction unmatched. The CDR3 is 17 residues long. Germline V lookup: CDR1 LGHNA, CDR2 YNFKEQ. CDR3 coding DNA: TGTGCCAGCAGCCAAGTATTGCAAGCGGGAGGGTACAATGAGCAGTTCTTC. Protein product: CASSQVLQAGGYNEQFF.

V and J are TRBV29-1 and TRBJ2-7; TRBD2 aligns across 7 bases. Losses at the gene ends were 7 bases for V and 7 bases for J; bases not matched to a gene: 7. Per the germline V gene, CDR1 is SQVTM and CDR2 is ANQGSEA. This CDR3 contains 11 residues. The CDR3: CSARGGWEQYF. The CDR3 DNA reads TGCAGCGCCCGGGGAGGGTGGGAGCAGTACTTC.

The chain employs TRBV2 and TRBJ2-5, with D unresolved. This CDR3 spans 13 amino acids. V was shortened by 3 bases and J by 1 base, with 6 bases between the two germline ends. Germline values: CDR1 SNHLY, CDR2 FYNNEI. CDR3 region: CASSEGSQETQYF. The CDR3 nucleotides are TGTGCCAGCAGTGAGGGCAGCCAAGAGACCCAGTACTTC.

V gene TRBV4-1 combines with J gene TRBJ2-1, with 7 bases lining up with TRBD1. CDR3 size: 17 residues. In germline, CDR1 is MGHRA, CDR2 YSYEKL. After removal of 0 bases from V and 5 bases from J, the junction contained 10 bases not matched to a gene. This CDR3 reads CASSQDLSGTVNNEQFF. The CDR3 region has the DNA TGCGCCAGCAGCCAAGATCTATCTGGGACAGTAAACAATGAGCAGTTCTTC.